This T cell receptor (beta chain) was found in a study of vaccination and CD4 T cells after COVID-19. Study context: Four females and six males made up the convalescents, two of whom were Hispanic.

The Oncomine TCR Beta short-read assay was applied to DNA of cultured CD4+ T cells. Scientists extracted genomic DNA from CD4+ T cells grown in culture. TCRdb re-analysed the PCR reads in MiXCR, keeping a single row per CDR3 protein. The sample contains about 10,000 distinct CDR3 sequences, less than 75% of which appear only once. Trimming stripped 2 bases from V and 1 base from J, with 14 bases between. Germline CDR1 is LNHNV and CDR2 is YYDKDF (reference sequence). The CDR3 has 16 amino acids. Treatment of the sample: approximately 10-day PBMC culture with coronavirus spike peptide pools or control peptides (ViraFEST assay). In this sample, this clonotype turned up a few times. Its antigen is unknown. Findings and caveats of the study: Early timepoints after natural infection were not analyzed in these convalescent patients.

This sample comprised CD4+ T cells from blood, cultured in vitro, obtained before SARS-CoV-2 vaccination. This chain links TRBV15 with TRBJ2-5; D perhaps matches TRBD1 (6 bases). The origin of this receptor is a human donor who had recovered from COVID-19. CDR3 loop: CATSRQRDMFQETQYF. The CDR3 coding sequence is TGTGCCACCAGCAGACAACGGGACATGTTCCAAGAGACCCAGTACTTC.